The text below deals with one TCR beta chain. Its antigen is unidentified. This CDR3 is also generated by other DNA sequences in the sample. Expressed TCRB transcripts got sequenced, as all isolated RNA was reverse transcribed. Some clones are missing from TCRdb's copy, which holds only in-frame ones; the method was immunoSEQ multiplex PCR. The sample includes some 290,000 clones, roughly an eighth of them seen just once. Purity exceeded 95% in all sorted populations. The data belong to a study of beta chain features in type 1 diabetes. CDR1 is KGHSH, CDR2 LQKENI, per germline. Unmatched junction bases numbered 2, after V lost 6 bases and J lost 8 bases. This CDR3 is 14 amino acids long. Study results and caveats: A moderate, significant TCRB CDR3 shortening appeared in type 1 diabetes across four CD4+ subsets.

V usage is TRBV18 and J usage is TRBJ2-1; 15 nucleotides agree with TRBD2. The sequence came from a man younger than 40 with type 1 diabetes. The source material was naive CD4+ T cells from blood. CDR3 sequence: CASSRTSGRDEQFF. The CDR3 region has the DNA TGTGCCAGCTCGAGGACTAGCGGGAGGGATGAGCAGTTCTTC.